The TCR beta chain described here comes from a study of blood T cells in healthy people across ages. Points from the study as a whole: Age advanced and TCR beta diversity per million T cells fell, roughly linearly.

Of note for this clonotype: Its antigen is unknown.

Alongside a J-beta primer mix, a sample-barcoded 5' primer served in a second PCR lasting about 7 to 11 cycles. Each of the samples gave a minimum of 2.5 million paired-end reads that contained CDR3. TCRdb fed the 5' RACE reads into MiXCR, producing one record per CDR3 protein. The table includes some 730,000 distinct CDR3 sequences, about a fifth detected once. Germline V gives CDR1 ENHRY, CDR2 SYGVKD. V trimming: 3 bases; J trimming: 2 bases; junction bases outside the gene matches: 1. The CDR3 extends over 14 amino acids. The source of this sequence is a man aged 65 to 85 in good health. The sequencing input was blood. The chain carries TRBV10-3 and TRBJ2-1, with 7 bases identical to TRBD1. CDR3 DNA: TGTGCCATCAGTGACACAGGGGCCTACAATGAGCAGTTCTTC. As protein: CAISDTGAYNEQFF.